This T cell receptor beta chain was obtained from a study of immune evolution from preneoplasia to lung adenocarcinoma. Produced via immunoSEQ multiplex PCR; TCRdb's table is partial and in-frame only. The sample contains a few thousand clones, around nine tenths of which appear only once. Resections took place in Japan or China from about 2014 to 2018. The sample was FFPE minimally invasive lung adenocarcinoma tissue. The TCR sequence derives from a donor aged 70 or older with lung adenocarcinoma.

The CDR3 DNA reads as TGTGCCAGGAGCGAGAACACGAACACTGAAGCTTTCTTT. It is translated as CARSENTNTEAFF. This chain uses TRBV2 with TRBJ1-1; the D is unclear. Trimming took off 9 bases at V and 1 base at J, with 12 bases between the two ends. This CDR3 comprises 13 residues. The germline V gene encodes CDR1 SNHLY and CDR2 FYNNEI. Together with reference TRBV2 and TRBJ1-1, the CDR3 gives the full variable domain: EPEVTQTPSHQVTQMGQEVILRCVPISNHLYFYWYRQILGQKVEFLVSFYNNEISEKSEIFDDQFSVERPDGSNFTLKIRSTKLEDSAMYFCARSENTNTEAFFGQGTRLTVV.